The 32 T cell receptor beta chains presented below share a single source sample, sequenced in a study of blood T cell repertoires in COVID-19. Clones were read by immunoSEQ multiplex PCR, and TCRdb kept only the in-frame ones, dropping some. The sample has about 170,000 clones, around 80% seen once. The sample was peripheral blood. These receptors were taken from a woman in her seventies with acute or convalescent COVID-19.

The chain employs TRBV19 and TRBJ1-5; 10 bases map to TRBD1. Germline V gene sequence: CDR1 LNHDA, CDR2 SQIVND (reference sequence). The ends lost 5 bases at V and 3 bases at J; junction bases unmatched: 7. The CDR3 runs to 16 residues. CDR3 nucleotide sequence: TGTGCCAGTAGTCCAAGGGACAGGGGTCCCAATCAGCCCCAGCATTTT. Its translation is CASSPRDRGPNQPQHF.

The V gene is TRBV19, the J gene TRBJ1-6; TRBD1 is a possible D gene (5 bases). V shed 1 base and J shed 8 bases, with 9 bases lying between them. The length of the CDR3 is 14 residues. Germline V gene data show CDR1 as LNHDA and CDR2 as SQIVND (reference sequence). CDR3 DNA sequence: TGTGCCAGTAGTATAGCCGACAGCGATTCACCCCTCCACTTT. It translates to CASSIADSDSPLHF.

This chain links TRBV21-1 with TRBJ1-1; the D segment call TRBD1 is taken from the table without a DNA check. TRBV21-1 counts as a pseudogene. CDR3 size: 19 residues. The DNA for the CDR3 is TGTGCCAGCAGCACCCGTGGACAGGGGGCCACACTCATGAACACTGAAGCTTTCTTT. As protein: CASSTRGQGATLMNTEAFF.

CDR3 protein: CASSPGTGSYGYTF. In DNA form, the CDR3 reads TGTGCCAGCTCACCAGGGACAGGGTCCTATGGCTACACCTTC. The chain has TRBV18 and TRBJ1-2; 9 positions match TRBD1. The CDR3 has 14 amino acids. The V gene end was trimmed by 2 bases and the J gene end by 4 bases; junction bases not matched to a gene: 2. From germline, CDR1 is KGHSH and CDR2 LQKENI.

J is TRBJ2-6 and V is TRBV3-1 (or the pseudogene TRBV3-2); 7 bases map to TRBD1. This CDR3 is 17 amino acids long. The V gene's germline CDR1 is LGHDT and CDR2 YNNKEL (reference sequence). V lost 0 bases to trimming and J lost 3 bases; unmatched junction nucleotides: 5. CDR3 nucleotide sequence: TGTGCCAGCAGCCAAGATACTACAGGGGTTGGGGCCAACGTCCTGACTTTC. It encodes CASSQDTTGVGANVLTF.

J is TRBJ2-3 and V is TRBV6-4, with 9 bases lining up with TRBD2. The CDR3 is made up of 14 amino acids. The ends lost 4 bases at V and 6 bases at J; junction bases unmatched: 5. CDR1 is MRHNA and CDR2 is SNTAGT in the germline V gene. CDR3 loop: CASSVSGGTDTQYF. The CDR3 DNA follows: TGTGCCAGCAGTGTTAGCGGGGGTACGGATACGCAGTATTTT.

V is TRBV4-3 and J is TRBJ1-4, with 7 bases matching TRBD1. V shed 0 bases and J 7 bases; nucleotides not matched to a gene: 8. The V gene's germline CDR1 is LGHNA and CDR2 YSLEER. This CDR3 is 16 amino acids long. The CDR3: CASSQERAQGIEKLFF. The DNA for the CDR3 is TGCGCCAGCAGCCAAGAGAGGGCACAGGGGATTGAAAAACTGTTTTTT.

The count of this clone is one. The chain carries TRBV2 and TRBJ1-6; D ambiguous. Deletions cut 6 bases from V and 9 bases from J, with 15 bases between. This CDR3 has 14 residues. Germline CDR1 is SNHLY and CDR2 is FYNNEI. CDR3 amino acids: CASRLESPGSPLHF. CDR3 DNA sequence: TGTGCCAGCAGACTGGAATCGCCGGGTTCACCCCTCCACTTT.

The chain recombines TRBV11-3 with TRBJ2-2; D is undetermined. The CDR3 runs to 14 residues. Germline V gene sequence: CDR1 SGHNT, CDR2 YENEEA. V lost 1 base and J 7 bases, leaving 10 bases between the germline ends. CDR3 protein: CASSLGALGGELFF. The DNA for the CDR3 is TGTGCCAGCAGCTTAGGGGCCTTGGGCGGGGAGCTGTTTTTT. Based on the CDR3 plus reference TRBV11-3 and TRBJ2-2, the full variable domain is EAGVVQSPRYKIIEKKQPVAFWCNPISGHNTLYWYLQNLGQGPELLIRYENEEAVDDSQLPKDRFSAERLKGVDSTLKIQPAELGDSAVYLCASSLGALGGELFFGEGSRLTVL.

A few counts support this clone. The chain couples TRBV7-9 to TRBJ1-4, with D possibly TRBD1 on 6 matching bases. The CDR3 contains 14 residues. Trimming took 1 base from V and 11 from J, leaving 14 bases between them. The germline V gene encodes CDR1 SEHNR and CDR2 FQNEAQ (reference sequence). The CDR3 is CASSLVPGVPKLFF. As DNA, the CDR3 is TGTGCCAGCAGCTTAGTCCCAGGGGTACCGAAACTGTTTTTT.

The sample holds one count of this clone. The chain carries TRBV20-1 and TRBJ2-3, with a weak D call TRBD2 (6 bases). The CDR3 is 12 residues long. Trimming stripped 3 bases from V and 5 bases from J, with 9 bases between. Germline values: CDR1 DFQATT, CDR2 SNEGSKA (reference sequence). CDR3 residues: CSASDSGDTQYF. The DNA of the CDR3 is TGCAGTGCTAGTGATAGCGGAGATACGCAGTATTTT.

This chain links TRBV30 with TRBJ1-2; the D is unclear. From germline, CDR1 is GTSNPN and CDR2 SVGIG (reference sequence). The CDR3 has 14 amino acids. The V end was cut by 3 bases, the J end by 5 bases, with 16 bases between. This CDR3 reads CAWSPAHRLYGYTF. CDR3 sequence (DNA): TGTGCCTGGAGCCCGGCGCACCGACTATATGGCTACACCTTC.

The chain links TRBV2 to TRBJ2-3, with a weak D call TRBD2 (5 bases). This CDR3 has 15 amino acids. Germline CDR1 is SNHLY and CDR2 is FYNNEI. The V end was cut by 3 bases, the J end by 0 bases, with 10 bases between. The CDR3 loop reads CASSDRGSSTDTQYF. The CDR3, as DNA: TGTGCCAGCAGTGATAGAGGGAGTAGCACAGATACGCAGTATTTT. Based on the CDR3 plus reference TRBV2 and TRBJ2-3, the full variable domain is EPEVTQTPSHQVTQMGQEVILRCVPISNHLYFYWYRQILGQKVEFLVSFYNNEISEKSEIFDDQFSVERPDGSNFTLKIRSTKLEDSAMYFCASSDRGSSTDTQYFGPGTRLTVL.

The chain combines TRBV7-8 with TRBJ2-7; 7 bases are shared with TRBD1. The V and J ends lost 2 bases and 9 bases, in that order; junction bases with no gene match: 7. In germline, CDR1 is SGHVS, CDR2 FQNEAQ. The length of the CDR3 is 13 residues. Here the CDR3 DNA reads TGTGCCAGCAGCTTAAATACAGGGGACGCGCAGTACTTC. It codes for CASSLNTGDAQYF.

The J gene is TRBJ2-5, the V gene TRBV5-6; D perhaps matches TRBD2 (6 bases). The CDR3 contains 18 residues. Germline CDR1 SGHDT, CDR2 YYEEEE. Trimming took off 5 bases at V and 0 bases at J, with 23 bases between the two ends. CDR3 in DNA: TGTGCCAGCAGTCCGGGACTCGTTTCGTCAGGGTACCAAGAGACCCAGTACTTC. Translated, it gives CASSPGLVSSGYQETQYF.

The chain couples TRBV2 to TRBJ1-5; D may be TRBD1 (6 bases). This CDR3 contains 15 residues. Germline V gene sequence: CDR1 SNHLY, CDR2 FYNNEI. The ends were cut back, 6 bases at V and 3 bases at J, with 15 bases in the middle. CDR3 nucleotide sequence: TGTGCCAGCAGCGCCCGGGACACCTTCAATCAGCCCCAGCATTTT. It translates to CASSARDTFNQPQHF.

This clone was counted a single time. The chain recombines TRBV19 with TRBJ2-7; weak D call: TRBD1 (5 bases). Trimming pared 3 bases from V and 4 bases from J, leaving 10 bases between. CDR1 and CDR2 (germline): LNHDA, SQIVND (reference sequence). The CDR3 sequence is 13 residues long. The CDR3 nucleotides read TGTGCCAGTAGTATCAGGGCGGAGTACGAGCAGTACTTC. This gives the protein CASSIRAEYEQYF.

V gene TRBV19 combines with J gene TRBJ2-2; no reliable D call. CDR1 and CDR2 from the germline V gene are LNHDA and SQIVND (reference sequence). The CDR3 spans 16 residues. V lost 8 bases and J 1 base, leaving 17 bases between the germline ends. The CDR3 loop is CASRSFGSRNTGELFF. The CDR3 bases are TGTGCCAGTCGCTCTTTCGGGTCGCGGAACACCGGGGAGCTGTTTTTT.

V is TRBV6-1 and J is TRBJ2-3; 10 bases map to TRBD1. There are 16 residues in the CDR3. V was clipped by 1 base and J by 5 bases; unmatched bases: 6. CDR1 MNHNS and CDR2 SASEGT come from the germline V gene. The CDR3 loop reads CASSEVLGQGLDTQYF. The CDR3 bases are TGTGCCAGCAGTGAAGTGTTGGGACAGGGGTTAGATACGCAGTATTTT.

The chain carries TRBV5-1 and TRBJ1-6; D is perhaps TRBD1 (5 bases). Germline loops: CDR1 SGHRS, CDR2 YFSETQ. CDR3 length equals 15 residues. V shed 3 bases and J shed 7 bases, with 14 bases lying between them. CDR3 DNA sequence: TGCGCCAGCAGCTGGGGGGAGAAGGTGAATTCACCCCTCCACTTT. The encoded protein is CASSWGEKVNSPLHF.

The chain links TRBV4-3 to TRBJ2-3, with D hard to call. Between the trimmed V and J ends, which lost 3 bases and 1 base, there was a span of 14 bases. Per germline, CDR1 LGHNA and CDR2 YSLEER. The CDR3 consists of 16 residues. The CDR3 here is CASSQSLDTGTDTQYF. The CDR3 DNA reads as TGCGCCAGCAGCCAGAGCCTTGACACCGGCACAGATACGCAGTATTTT.

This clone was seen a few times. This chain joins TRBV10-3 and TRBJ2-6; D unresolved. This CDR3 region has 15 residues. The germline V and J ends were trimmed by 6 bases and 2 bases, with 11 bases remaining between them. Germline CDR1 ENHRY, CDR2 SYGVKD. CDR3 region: CAIRSDETGANVLTF. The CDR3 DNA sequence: TGTGCCATCAGGAGCGATGAGACTGGGGCCAACGTCCTGACTTTC.

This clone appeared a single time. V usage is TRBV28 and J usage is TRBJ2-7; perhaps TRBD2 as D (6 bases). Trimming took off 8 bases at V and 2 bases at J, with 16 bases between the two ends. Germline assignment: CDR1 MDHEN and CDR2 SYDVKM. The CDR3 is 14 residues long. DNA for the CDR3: TGTGCCAGCTCATCTGGAGGGTATCCCTACGAGCAGTACTTC. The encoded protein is CASSSGGYPYEQYF.

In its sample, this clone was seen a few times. The CDR3 is CAISESPTGRLAFF. CDR3 DNA sequence: TGTGCCATCAGTGAGTCCCCTACAGGGAGACTGGCTTTCTTT. The rearrangement joins TRBV10-3 to TRBJ1-1, with D possibly matching TRBD1 (6 bases). The CDR3 totals 14 residues. The V end was cut by 0 bases, the J end by 11 bases, with 16 bases between. Germline V lookup: CDR1 ENHRY, CDR2 SYGVKD.

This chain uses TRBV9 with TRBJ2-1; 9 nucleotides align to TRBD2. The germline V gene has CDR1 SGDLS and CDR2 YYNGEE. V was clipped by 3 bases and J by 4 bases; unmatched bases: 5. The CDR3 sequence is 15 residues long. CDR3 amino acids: CASSASGGTYNEQFF. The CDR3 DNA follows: TGTGCCAGCAGCGCAAGCGGGGGGACATACAATGAGCAGTTCTTC.

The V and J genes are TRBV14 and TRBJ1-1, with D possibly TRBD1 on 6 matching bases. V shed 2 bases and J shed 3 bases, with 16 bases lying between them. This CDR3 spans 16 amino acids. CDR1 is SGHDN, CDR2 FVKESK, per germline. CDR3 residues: CASSQLSPHRDTEAFF. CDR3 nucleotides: TGTGCCAGCAGCCAATTAAGCCCCCACAGGGACACTGAAGCTTTCTTT.

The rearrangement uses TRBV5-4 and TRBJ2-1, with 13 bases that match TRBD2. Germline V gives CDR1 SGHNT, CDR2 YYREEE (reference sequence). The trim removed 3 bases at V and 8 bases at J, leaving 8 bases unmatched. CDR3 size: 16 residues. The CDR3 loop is CASSSPLAGGSDEQFF. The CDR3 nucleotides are TGTGCCAGCAGCTCTCCACTAGCGGGAGGGTCGGATGAGCAGTTCTTC.

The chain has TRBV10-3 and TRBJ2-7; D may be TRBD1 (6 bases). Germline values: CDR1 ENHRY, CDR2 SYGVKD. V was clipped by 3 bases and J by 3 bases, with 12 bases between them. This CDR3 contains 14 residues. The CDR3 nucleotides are TGTGCCATCAGTGAAGCAGGGGTAATCTACGAGCAGTACTTC. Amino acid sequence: CAISEAGVIYEQYF.

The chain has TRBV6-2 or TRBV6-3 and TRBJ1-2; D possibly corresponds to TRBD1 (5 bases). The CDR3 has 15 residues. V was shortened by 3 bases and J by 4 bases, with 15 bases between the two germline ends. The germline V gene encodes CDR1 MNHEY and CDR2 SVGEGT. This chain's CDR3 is CASSYSGQLLYGYTF. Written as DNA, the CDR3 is TGTGCCAGCAGTTATAGTGGACAACTCCTCTATGGCTACACCTTC.

CDR3 sequence reads: CASSFSGTGGTDTQYF. The CDR3 DNA follows: TGTGCCAGCAGCTTCTCAGGGACAGGGGGCACAGATACGCAGTATTTT. The chain combines TRBV11-2 with TRBJ2-3, with 10 bases matching TRBD1. The V gene end was trimmed by 3 bases and the J gene end by 1 base; junction bases not matched to a gene: 4. This CDR3 is 16 amino acids long. Germline lookup yields CDR1 SGHAT and CDR2 FQNNGV.

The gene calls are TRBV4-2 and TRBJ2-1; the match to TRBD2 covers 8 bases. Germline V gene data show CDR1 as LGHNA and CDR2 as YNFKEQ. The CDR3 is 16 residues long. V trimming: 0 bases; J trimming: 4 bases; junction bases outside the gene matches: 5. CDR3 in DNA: TGTGCCAGCAGCCAAGAAAACCCGGGGGGGTACAATGAGCAGTTCTTC. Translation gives CASSQENPGGYNEQFF.

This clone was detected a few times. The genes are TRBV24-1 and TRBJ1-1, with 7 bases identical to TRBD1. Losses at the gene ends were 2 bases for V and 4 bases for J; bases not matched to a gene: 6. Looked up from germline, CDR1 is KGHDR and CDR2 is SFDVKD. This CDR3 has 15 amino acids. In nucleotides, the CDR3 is TGTGCCACCAGTGATTCGACAGGGAGGACCACTGAAGCTTTCTTT. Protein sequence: CATSDSTGRTTEAFF.